This T cell receptor beta chain derives from a study of blood T cell repertoires in COVID-19. Looking at the study overall: Whether acute or convalescent, the COVID-19 samples came from the United States, Italy and Spain. T cells, B-cell-depleted T cells, or PBMCs provided the cDNA or gDNA that served as material.

Trimming removed 6 bases from V and 2 bases from J; junction bases left unmatched: 6. The CDR3 runs 15 residues. Germline V gene sequence: CDR1 SGHTA, CDR2 FQGTGA. Source study methods: Reference gene primer amplification in the assay estimated nucleated cell counts. Clones were sequenced by immunoSEQ multiplex PCR, and TCRdb holds only the in-frame ones, with some missing. V, J and clone size are taken as reported in that table, and D and trimming were inferred from the DNA itself. The table lists about 120,000 clones, over 75% of them singletons. Sample: peripheral blood. The V call is TRBV7-3, the J call TRBJ2-1; 8 nucleotides match TRBD2. The clonotype was recovered from a man between 65 and 85 years old with active or convalescent COVID-19. The CDR3 nucleotides are TGTGCCAGCAGTTCTAAAGCGGGGGCCTACAATGAGCAGTTCTTC. This encodes CASSSKAGAYNEQFF.